Listed here are 11 T cell receptor beta chains from one sample, sequenced in a study of breast tumors, draining lymph nodes, adjacent tissues. Axillary draining lymph nodes of breast cancer patients supplied the node samples. TCRdb recomputed calls from the multiplex PCR reads with MiXCR, one row per CDR3 protein. The sample shows approximately 150,000 distinct CDR3 sequences, around 33% of them seen only once. Sequenced material: axillary lymph node tissue. The receptors were gathered from a female donor with breast cancer. Some clones in this sample may be carry-over from other donors' samples.

This clonotype showed up many times. A single base separates this from a much larger clone, so it may be a read error. The chain employs TRBV20-1 and TRBJ2-7; 7 nucleotides line up with TRBD1. CDR1 and CDR2 (germline): DFQATT, SNEGSKA (reference sequence). The junction had 8 bases not matched to a gene; V was cut back by 0 bases and J by 6 bases. The CDR3 spans 14 residues. CDR3 DNA sequence: TGCAGTGCTAGAGATAGGGACAGACTCTCCGAGCAGTACTTC. Its translation is CSARDRDRLSEQYF.

This clonotype was seen repeatedly, ten times or more. V usage is TRBV6-5 and J usage is TRBJ1-4; maybe TRBD1 (5 bases). V lost 7 bases to trimming and J lost 5 bases, with 17 bases between them. The CDR3 loop spans 15 amino acids. CDR1 MNHEY and CDR2 SVGAGI come from the germline V gene. The CDR3: CASTLHVGRNEKLFF. The CDR3 bases are TGTGCCAGCACGTTACACGTGGGGCGGAATGAAAAACTGTTTTTT.

In regard to this clonotype: This may stem from a read error, because a much larger clone lies one nucleotide away. This chain links TRBV6-6 with TRBJ1-2; D remains unclear. The CDR3 contains 13 residues. From germline, CDR1 is MNHNY and CDR2 SVGAGI (reference sequence). V dropped 5 bases and J dropped 7 bases, with 14 bases sitting between them. CDR3 residues: CASSPDGVGGYTF. DNA of the CDR3: TGTGCCAGCAGTCCCGACGGGGTTGGTGGCTACACCTTC.

This clonotype has a handful of counts. At one end the junction does not follow the germline gene, possibly because of a read error. The chain combines TRBV9 with TRBJ2-3; 8 bases are a match to TRBD1. The germline V gene has CDR1 SGDLS and CDR2 YYNGEE. The CDR3 loop spans 13 amino acids. CDR3 bases: TGTGCCAGCAGCCTCGGACAGGGAGATGCGCAGTATTTT. It codes for CASSLGQGDAQYF. The variable domain in full, with the rest retrieved from reference TRBV9 and TRBJ2-3, is DSGVTQTPKHLITATGQRVTLRCSPRSGDLSVYWYQQSLDQGLQFLIQYYNGEERAKGNILERFSAQQFPDLHSELNLSSLELGDSALYFCASSLGQGDAQYFGPGTRLTVL.

This clonotype was observed many times. This chain connects TRBV6-1 to TRBJ2-7; D not certain. This CDR3 has 12 residues. Trimming removed 10 bases at V and 0 bases at J, with 10 bases between. Germline CDR1 is MNHNS and CDR2 is SASEGT. CDR3 in amino acids: CATRRSSYEQYF. Written as DNA, the CDR3 is TGTGCCACACGCAGGAGCTCCTACGAGCAGTACTTC.

This chain links TRBV6-6 with TRBJ1-2; TRBD1 is a possible D gene (5 bases). CDR3 length: 20 amino acids. Germline V gene data show CDR1 as MNHNY and CDR2 as SVGAGI (reference sequence). Between the trimmed V and J ends, which lost 2 bases and 5 bases, there was a span of 30 bases. The CDR3 coding sequence is TGTGCCAGCAGTTACCGGGTTGAAAGTGTACAGGTTCGAGGAGGGTATGGCTACACCTTC. The encoded protein is CASSYRVESVQVRGGYGYTF.

This clonotype came up many times. The chain couples TRBV30 to TRBJ2-7; D uncertain. The germline CDR1 and CDR2 sequences are GTSNPN and SVGIG (reference sequence). Deletions cut 0 bases from V and 4 bases from J, with 7 bases between. CDR3 length equals 12 residues. The CDR3 nucleotides read TGTGCCTGGAGTGTAGATAGGTACGAGCAGTACTTC. Encoded protein: CAWSVDRYEQYF.

This clonotype was recorded at least ten times. The J gene is TRBJ1-3, the V gene TRBV20-1, with TRBD1 as a possible D gene (6 bases). Trimming took off 1 base at V and 4 bases at J, with 14 bases between the two ends. Germline values: CDR1 DFQATT, CDR2 SNEGSKA (reference sequence). CDR3 length: 15 amino acids. The CDR3: CSARAGEVGGNTIYF. As DNA, the CDR3 is TGCAGTGCTAGAGCAGGGGAGGTCGGGGGAAACACCATATATTTT.

The chain is built from TRBV6-5 and TRBJ2-1; 8 bases agree with TRBD2. Germline V CDR1 and CDR2: MNHEY, SVGAGI. This CDR3 contains 14 residues. J gave up 6 bases and V 6 bases, and 7 bases lay outside the gene matches. The CDR3 sequence: CASRPGGPGNEQFF. For the CDR3, the DNA is TGTGCCAGCAGACCGGGAGGGCCAGGCAATGAGCAGTTCTTC.

This clonotype came up a few times. The chain carries TRBV13 and TRBJ2-1; TRBD2 matches at 14 bases. V lost 7 bases, J lost 15 bases, and 26 bases stayed unmatched. The length of the CDR3 is 19 residues. The germline V gene has CDR1 PRHDT and CDR2 FYEKMQ (reference sequence). CDR3 sequence: CASTFPQSFGTSGRSRLFF. The CDR3 DNA sequence: TGTGCCAGCACCTTCCCGCAGTCCTTCGGGACTAGCGGGAGAAGTAGGTTGTTCTTC.

Notes on this clonotype: As the CDR3 is not closed by the conserved phenylalanine or tryptophan, this likely results from a read error. The rearrangement joins TRBV5-1 to TRBJ1-1; D ambiguous. The V end lost 1 base, the J end lost 4 bases, and 14 bases lay between the germline ends. CDR3 length equals 15 residues. In germline, CDR1 is SGHRS, CDR2 YFSETQ. The CDR3 DNA is TGCGCCAGCAGCTTGAGTATGGGGTCGGTCACTGAAGCTTTCCTT. This encodes CASSLSMGSVTEAFL.